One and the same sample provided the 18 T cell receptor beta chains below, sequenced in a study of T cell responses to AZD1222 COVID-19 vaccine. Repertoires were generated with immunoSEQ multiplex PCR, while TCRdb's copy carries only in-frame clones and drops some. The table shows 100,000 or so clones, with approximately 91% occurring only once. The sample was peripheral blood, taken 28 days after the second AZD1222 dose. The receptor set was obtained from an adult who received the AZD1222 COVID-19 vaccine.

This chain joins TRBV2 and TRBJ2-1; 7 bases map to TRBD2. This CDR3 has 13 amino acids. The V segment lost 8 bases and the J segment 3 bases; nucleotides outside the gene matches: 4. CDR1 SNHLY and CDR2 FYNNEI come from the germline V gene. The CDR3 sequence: CASAGTNYNEQFF. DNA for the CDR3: TGTGCCAGCGCCGGGACTAACTACAATGAGCAGTTCTTC. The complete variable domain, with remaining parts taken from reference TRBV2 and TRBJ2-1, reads EPEVTQTPSHQVTQMGQEVILRCVPISNHLYFYWYRQILGQKVEFLVSFYNNEISEKSEIFDDQFSVERPDGSNFTLKIRSTKLEDSAMYFCASAGTNYNEQFFGPGTRLTVL.

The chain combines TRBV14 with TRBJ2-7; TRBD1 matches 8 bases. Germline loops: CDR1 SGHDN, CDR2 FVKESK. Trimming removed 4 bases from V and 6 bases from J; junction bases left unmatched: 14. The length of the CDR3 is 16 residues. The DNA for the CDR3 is TGTGCCAGCAGCCGGCCAGGGGGCTTCCTTAGGGGCGAGCAGTACTTC. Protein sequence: CASSRPGGFLRGEQYF.

In DNA form, the CDR3 reads TGCGCCAGCAGCCAGGGACAGGGTAATGGCTACACCTTC. Translation: CASSQGQGNGYTF. V gene TRBV4-1 combines with J gene TRBJ1-2; 9 bases agree with TRBD1. The germline V gene has CDR1 MGHRA and CDR2 YSYEKL. Unmatched junction bases numbered 2, after V lost 3 bases and J lost 6 bases. CDR3 size: 13 residues.

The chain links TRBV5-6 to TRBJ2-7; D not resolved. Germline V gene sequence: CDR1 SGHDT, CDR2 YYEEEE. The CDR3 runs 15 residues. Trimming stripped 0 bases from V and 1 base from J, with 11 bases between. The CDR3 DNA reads TGTGCCAGCAGCTTGGGCGCTAGAAATTCCTACGAGCAGTACTTC. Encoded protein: CASSLGARNSYEQYF. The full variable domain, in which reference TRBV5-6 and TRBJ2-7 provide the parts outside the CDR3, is DAGVTQSPTHLIKTRGQQVTLRCSPKSGHDTVSWYQQALGQGPQFIFQYYEEEERQRGNFPDRFSGHQFPNYSSELNVNALLLGDSALYLCASSLGARNSYEQYFGPGTRLTVT.

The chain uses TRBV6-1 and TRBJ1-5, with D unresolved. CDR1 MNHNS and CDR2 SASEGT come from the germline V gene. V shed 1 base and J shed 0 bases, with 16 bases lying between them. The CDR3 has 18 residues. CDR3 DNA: TGTGCCAGCAGTGAAGATGCCGGCTATTGGAGTAGCAATCAGCCCCAGCATTTT. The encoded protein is CASSEDAGYWSSNQPQHF.

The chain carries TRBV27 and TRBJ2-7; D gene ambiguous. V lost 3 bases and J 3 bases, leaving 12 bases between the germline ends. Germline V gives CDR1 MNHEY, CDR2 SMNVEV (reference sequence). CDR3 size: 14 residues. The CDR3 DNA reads TGTGCCAGCAGTTTCACCCTCCTAAGCTACGAGCAGTACTTC. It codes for CASSFTLLSYEQYF.

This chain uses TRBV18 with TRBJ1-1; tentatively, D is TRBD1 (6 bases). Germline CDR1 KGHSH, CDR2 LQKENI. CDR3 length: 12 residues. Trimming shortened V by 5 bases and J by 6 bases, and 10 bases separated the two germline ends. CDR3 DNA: TGTGCCAGCTCAGAGGGGGGCGCTGAAGCTTTCTTT. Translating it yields CASSEGGAEAFF.

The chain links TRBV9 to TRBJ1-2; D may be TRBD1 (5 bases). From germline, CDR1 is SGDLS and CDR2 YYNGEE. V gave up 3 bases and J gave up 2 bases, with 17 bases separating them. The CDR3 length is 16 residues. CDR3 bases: TGTGCCAGCAGCGAAGGGGCCGGGGGAACCAACTATGGCTACACCTTC. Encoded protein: CASSEGAGGTNYGYTF.

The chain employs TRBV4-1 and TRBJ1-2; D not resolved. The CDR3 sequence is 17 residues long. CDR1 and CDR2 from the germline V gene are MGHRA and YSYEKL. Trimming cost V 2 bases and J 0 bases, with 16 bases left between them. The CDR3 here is CASSQNAATATNYGYTF. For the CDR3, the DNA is TGCGCCAGCAGCCAAAATGCCGCTACAGCGACTAACTATGGCTACACCTTC.

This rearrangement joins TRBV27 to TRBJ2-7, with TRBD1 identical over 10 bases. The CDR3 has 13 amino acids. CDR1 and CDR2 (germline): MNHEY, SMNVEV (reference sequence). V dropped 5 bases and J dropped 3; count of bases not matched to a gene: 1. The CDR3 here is CASSRDRGYEQYF. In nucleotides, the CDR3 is TGTGCCAGCAGTCGGGACAGGGGCTACGAGCAGTACTTC.

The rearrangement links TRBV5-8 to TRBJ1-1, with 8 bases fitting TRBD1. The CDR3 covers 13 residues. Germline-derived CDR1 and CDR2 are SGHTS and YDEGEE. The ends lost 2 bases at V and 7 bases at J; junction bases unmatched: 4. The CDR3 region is CASSFSGGSEAFF. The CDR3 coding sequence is TGTGCCAGCAGCTTTTCAGGGGGCAGTGAAGCTTTCTTT.

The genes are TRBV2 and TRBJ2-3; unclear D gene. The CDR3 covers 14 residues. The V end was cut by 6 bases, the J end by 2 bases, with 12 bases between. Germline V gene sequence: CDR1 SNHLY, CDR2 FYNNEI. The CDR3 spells CASSFGGFTDTQYF. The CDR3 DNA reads TGTGCCAGCAGCTTTGGCGGTTTCACAGATACGCAGTATTTT.

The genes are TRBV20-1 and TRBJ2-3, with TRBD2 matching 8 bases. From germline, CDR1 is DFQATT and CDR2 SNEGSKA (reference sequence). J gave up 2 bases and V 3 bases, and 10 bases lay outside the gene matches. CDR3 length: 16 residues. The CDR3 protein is CSASPGLAGPTDTQYF. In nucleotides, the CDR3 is TGCAGTGCTAGTCCAGGACTAGCTGGTCCCACAGATACGCAGTATTTT.

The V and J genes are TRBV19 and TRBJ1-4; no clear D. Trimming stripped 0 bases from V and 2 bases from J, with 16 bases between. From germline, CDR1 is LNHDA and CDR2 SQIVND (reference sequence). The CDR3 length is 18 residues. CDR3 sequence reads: CASSIDLGPGHTNEKLFF. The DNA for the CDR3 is TGTGCCAGTAGTATAGATCTCGGGCCAGGTCACACTAATGAAAAACTGTTTTTT.

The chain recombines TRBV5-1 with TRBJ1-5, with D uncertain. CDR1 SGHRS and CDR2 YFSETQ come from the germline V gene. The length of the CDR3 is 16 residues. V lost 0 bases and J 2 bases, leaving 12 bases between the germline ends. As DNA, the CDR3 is TGCGCCAGCAGCTTGGAAGGTTCGGGCGGCAATCAGCCCCAGCATTTT. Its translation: CASSLEGSGGNQPQHF.

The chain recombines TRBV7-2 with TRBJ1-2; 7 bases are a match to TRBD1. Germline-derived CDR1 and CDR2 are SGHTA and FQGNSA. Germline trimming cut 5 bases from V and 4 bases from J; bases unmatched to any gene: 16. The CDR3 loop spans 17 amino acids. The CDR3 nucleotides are TGTGCCAGCAGCAGGGACAGACCACATACCAATTTCTATGGCTACACCTTC. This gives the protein CASSRDRPHTNFYGYTF.

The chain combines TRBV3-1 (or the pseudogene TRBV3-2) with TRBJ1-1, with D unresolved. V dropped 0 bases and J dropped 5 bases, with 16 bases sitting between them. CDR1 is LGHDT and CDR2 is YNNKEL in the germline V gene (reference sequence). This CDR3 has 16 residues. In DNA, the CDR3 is TGTGCCAGCAGCCAAGAAGGCCCTTTTTGGCGGACTGAAGCTTTCTTT. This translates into CASSQEGPFWRTEAFF.

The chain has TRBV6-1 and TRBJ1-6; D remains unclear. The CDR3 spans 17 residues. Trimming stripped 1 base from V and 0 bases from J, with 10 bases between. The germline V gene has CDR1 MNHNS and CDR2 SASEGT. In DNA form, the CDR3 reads TGTGCCAGCAGTGAAGAGTGGGCCTACTCCTATAATTCACCCCTCCACTTT. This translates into CASSEEWAYSYNSPLHF.